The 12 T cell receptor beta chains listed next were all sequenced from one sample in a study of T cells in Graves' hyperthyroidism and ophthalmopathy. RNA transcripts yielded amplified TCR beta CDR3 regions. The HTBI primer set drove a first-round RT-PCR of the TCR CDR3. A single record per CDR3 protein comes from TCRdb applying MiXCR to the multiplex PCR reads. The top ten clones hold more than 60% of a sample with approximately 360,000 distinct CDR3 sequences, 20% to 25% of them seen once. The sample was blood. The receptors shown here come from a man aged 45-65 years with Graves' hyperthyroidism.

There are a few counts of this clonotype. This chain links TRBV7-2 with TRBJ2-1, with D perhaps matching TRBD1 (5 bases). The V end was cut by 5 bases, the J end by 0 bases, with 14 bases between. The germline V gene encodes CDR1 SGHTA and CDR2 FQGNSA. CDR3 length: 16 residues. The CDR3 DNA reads TGTGCCAGCAGCCCCAATGGCCAGGGCTCCTACAATGAGCAGTTCTTC. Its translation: CASSPNGQGSYNEQFF. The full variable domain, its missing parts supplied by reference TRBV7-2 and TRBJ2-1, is GAGVSQSPSNKVTEKGKDVELRCDPISGHTALYWYRQSLGQGLEFLIYFQGNSAPDKSGLPSDRFSAERTGGSVSTLTIQRTQQEDSAVYLCASSPNGQGSYNEQFFGPGTRLTVL.

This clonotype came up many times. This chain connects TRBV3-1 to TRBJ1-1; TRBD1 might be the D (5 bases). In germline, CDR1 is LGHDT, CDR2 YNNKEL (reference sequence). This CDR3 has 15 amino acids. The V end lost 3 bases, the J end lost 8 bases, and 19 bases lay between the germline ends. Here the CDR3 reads CASSQVADSGYEAFF. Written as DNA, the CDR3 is TGTGCCAGCAGCCAGGTTGCCGACAGCGGCTACGAAGCTTTCTTT.

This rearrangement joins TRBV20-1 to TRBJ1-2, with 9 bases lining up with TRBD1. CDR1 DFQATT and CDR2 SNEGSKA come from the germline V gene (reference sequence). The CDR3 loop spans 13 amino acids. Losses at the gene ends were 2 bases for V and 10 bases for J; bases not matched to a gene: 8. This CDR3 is CSARIQGARTYTF. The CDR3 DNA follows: TGCAGTGCTAGAATACAGGGGGCGCGGACCTACACCTTC.

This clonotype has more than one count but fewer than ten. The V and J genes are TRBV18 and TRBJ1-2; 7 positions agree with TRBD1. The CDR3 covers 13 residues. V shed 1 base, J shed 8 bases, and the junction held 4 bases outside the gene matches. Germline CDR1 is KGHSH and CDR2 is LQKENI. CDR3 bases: TGTGCCAGCTCACCACAGGGGGCAGCCGGCTACACCTTC. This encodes CASSPQGAAGYTF.

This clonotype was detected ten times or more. CDR3 amino acids: CASSTGQGNTEAFF. The DNA of the CDR3 is TGTGCCAGCAGCACTGGACAGGGGAACACTGAAGCTTTCTTT. The chain recombines TRBV7-8 with TRBJ1-1, with 8 positions matching TRBD1. The germline CDR1 and CDR2 sequences are SGHVS and FQNEAQ. This CDR3 spans 14 amino acids. The trim removed 5 bases at V and 1 base at J, leaving 3 bases unmatched.

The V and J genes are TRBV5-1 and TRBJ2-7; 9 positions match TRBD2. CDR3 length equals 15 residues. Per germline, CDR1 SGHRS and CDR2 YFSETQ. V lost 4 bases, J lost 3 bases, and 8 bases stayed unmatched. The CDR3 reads CASSERIAGDYEQYF. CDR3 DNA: TGCGCCAGCAGCGAGAGAATAGCGGGGGACTACGAGCAGTACTTC.

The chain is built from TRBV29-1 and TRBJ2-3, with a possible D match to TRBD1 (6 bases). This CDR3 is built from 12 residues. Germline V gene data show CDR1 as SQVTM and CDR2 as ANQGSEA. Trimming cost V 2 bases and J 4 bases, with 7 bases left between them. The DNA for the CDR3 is TGCAGCGTTGAATACAGGGCAGATACGCAGTATTTT. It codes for CSVEYRADTQYF.

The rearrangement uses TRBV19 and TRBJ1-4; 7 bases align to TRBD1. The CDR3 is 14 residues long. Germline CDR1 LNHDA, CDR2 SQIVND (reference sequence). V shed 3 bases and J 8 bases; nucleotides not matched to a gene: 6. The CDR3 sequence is CASSMTLRGEKLFF. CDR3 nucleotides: TGTGCCAGTAGTATGACTCTCAGGGGGGAAAAACTGTTTTTT.

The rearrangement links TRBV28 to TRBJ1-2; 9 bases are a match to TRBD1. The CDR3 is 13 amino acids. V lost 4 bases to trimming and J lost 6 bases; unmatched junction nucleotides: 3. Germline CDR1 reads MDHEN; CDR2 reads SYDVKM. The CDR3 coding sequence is TGTGCCAGCAGTTGGGGACAGGGACATGGCTACACCTTC. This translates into CASSWGQGHGYTF.

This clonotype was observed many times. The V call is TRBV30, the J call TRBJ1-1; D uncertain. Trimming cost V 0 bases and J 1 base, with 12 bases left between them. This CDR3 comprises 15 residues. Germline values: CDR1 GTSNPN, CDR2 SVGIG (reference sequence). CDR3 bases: TGTGCCTGGAGTGTACGGCGGATATCGAACACTGAAGCTTTCTTT. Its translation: CAWSVRRISNTEAFF.

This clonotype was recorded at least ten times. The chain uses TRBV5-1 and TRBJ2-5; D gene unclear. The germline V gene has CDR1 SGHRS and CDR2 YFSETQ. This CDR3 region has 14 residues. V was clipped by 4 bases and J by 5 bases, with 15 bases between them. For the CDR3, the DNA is TGCGCCAGCAGCAGGCTGGGGAACGGGGAGACCCAGTACTTC. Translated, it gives CASSRLGNGETQYF.

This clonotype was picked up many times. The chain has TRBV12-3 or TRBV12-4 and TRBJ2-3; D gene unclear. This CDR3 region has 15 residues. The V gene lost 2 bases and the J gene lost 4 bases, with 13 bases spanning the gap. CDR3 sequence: CASSLLRTSADTQYF. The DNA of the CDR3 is TGTGCCAGCAGTTTACTGCGGACGTCCGCAGATACGCAGTATTTT.